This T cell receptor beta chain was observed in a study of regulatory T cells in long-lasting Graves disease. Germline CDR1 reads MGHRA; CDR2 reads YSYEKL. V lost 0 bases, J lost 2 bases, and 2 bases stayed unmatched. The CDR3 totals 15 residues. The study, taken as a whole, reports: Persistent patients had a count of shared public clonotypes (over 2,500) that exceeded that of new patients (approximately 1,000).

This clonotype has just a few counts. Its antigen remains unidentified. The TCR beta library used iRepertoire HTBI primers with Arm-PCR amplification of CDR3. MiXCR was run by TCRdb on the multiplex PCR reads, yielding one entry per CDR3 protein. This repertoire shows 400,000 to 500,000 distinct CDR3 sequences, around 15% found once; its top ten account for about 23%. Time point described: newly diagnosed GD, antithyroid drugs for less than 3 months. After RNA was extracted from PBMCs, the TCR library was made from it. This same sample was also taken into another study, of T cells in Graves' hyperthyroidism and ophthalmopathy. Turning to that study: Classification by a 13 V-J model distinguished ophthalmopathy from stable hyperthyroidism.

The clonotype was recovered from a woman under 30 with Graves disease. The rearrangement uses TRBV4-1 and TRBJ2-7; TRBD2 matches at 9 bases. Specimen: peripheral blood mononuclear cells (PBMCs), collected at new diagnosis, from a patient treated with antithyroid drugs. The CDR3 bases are TGCGCCAGCAGCCAAGATGGCGGGAGGGCCTACGAGCAGTACTTC. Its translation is CASSQDGGRAYEQYF.